This passage covers 15 T cell receptor beta chains from one sample sequenced in a study of blood T cell repertoires in COVID-19. Libraries were prepared by immunoSEQ multiplex PCR; TCRdb keeps only in-frame clonotypes and omits some of them. The data show hundreds of thousands of clones, more than 75% seen once. Sequencing was performed on PBMCs or T cells enriched from blood (not recorded which). The receptor set was obtained from a woman aged 25-40 years who had recovered from COVID-19.

CDR3 protein: CASSLNSGREETQYF. Written as DNA, the CDR3 is TGTGCCAGCAGCTTGAACAGCGGGAGGGAAGAGACCCAGTACTTC. This chain connects TRBV11-2 to TRBJ2-5; TRBD2 agrees at 10 bases. The CDR3 totals 15 residues. The junction had 4 bases not matched to a gene; V was cut back by 3 bases and J by 3 bases. Germline CDR1 reads SGHAT; CDR2 reads FQNNGV.

CDR3 bases: TGTGCCAGCAGTTCAGGGGTAGTTGGCAATCAGCCCCAGCATTTT. This translates into CASSSGVVGNQPQHF. This chain uses TRBV27 with TRBJ1-5; D is possibly TRBD1 (6 bases). Looked up from germline, CDR1 is MNHEY and CDR2 is SMNVEV (reference sequence). With 4 bases removed from V and 2 bases from J, the gap between germline ends came to 12 bases. There are 15 residues in the CDR3.

V is TRBV5-1 and J is TRBJ2-1; 9 bases map to TRBD2. CDR1 and CDR2 (germline): SGHRS, YFSETQ. This CDR3 region has 17 residues. Trimming at V came to 3 bases and at J to 5 bases, leaving 12 bases not matched to a gene. The CDR3 DNA is TGCGCCAGCAGCTCCCTTTCTAGCGGGATGACCAACAATGAGCAGTTCTTC. The encoded protein is CASSSLSSGMTNNEQFF.

The CDR3 loop reads CATSSVSSYNEQFF. In DNA, the CDR3 is TGCGCCACCTCGAGCGTCAGCTCCTACAATGAGCAGTTCTTC. The genes are TRBV5-1 and TRBJ2-1; no reliable D call. Deletions cut 9 bases from V and 0 bases from J, with 13 bases between. The CDR3 contains 14 residues. Germline V CDR1 and CDR2: SGHRS, YFSETQ.

This clone appeared once. This chain joins TRBV6-6 and TRBJ2-5; D not certain. The CDR3 has 13 residues. Germline V gene data show CDR1 as MNHNY and CDR2 as SVGAGI (reference sequence). With 5 bases removed from V and 3 bases from J, the gap between germline ends came to 10 bases. CDR3 sequence reads: CASSPLEKETQYF. The CDR3 bases are TGTGCCAGCAGTCCCCTGGAGAAAGAGACCCAGTACTTC.

J is TRBJ2-1 and V is TRBV29-1; maybe TRBD2 (7 bases). The germline gives CDR1 SQVTM, CDR2 ANQGSEA. Trimming left V 6 bases short and J 6 bases short, with 27 bases between. This CDR3 contains 17 residues. The CDR3 region has the DNA TGCAGCGTGCAGGGGAGATTAGCGGGTAGGGACCTCAATGAGCAGTTCTTC. Its translation: CSVQGRLAGRDLNEQFF.

This clone was counted a single time. The J gene is TRBJ2-3, the V gene TRBV6-5, with a tentative D call TRBD1 (6 bases). The CDR3 contains 14 residues. The germline V gene encodes CDR1 MNHEY and CDR2 SVGAGI. The V end was cut by 6 bases, the J end by 3 bases, with 13 bases between. CDR3 in DNA: TGTGCCAGCAGGCTACAGGGTAGGACAGATACGCAGTATTTT. Translation: CASRLQGRTDTQYF.

The CDR3 reads CASSGQGARETQYF. The CDR3 nucleotides are TGTGCCAGCAGCGGACAGGGGGCAAGGGAGACCCAGTACTTC. The V and J genes are TRBV2 and TRBJ2-5; 11 positions agree with TRBD1. V dropped 6 bases and J dropped 5; count of bases not matched to a gene: 5. CDR3 length: 14 amino acids. Germline values: CDR1 SNHLY, CDR2 FYNNEI.

CDR3 bases: TGTGCCAGCACCGGGACAGGGCACTATGGCTACACCTTC. This encodes CASTGTGHYGYTF. The chain employs TRBV2 and TRBJ1-2, with TRBD1 matching over 9 bases. V lost 7 bases, J lost 3 bases, and 3 bases stayed unmatched. CDR1 and CDR2 (germline): SNHLY, FYNNEI. The CDR3 length is 13 residues.

The chain uses TRBV6-6 and TRBJ1-4; the D is unclear. Germline V lookup: CDR1 MNHNY, CDR2 SVGAGI (reference sequence). This CDR3 region has 16 residues. Trimming cost V 4 bases and J 1 base, with 13 bases left between them. The CDR3 DNA follows: TGTGCCAGCAGTTCCTCCCTGACTGGAACTAATGAAAAACTGTTTTTT. This sequence encodes CASSSSLTGTNEKLFF.

The genes are TRBV3-1 (or the pseudogene TRBV3-2) and TRBJ1-2, with D tentatively TRBD1 (6 bases). This CDR3 is 14 amino acids long. The germline V gene has CDR1 LGHDT and CDR2 YNNKEL (reference sequence). V lost 3 bases and J 8 bases, leaving 16 bases between the germline ends. The CDR3 reads CASSQVNQGWGYTF. The CDR3 DNA sequence: TGTGCCAGCAGCCAGGTCAACCAGGGGTGGGGCTACACCTTC.

This rearrangement joins TRBV28 to TRBJ2-4; D not resolved. Germline assignment: CDR1 MDHEN and CDR2 SYDVKM. V was pared by 3 bases and J by 6 bases, with 9 bases between. The CDR3 runs to 13 residues. DNA of the CDR3: TGTGCCAGCAGTTTTGAGCGTAGAAACATTCAGTACTTC. It translates to CASSFERRNIQYF.

The chain carries TRBV9 and TRBJ1-1, with 8 bases fitting TRBD1. From germline, CDR1 is SGDLS and CDR2 YYNGEE. The CDR3 sequence is 15 residues long. After removal of 4 bases from V and 3 bases from J, the junction contained 8 bases not matched to a gene. The CDR3 sequence: CASSLEGTGYTEAFF. CDR3 coding DNA: TGTGCCAGCAGCTTAGAGGGGACAGGATACACTGAAGCTTTCTTT.

The chain joins TRBV5-4 to TRBJ2-1; a weak D match, TRBD2 (6 bases). The CDR3 sequence is 13 residues long. Between the trimmed V and J ends, which lost 4 bases and 9 bases, there was a span of 14 bases. Germline-derived CDR1 and CDR2 are SGHNT and YYREEE (reference sequence). The CDR3 spells CASSEVGRGEQFF. CDR3 coding DNA: TGTGCCAGCAGCGAAGTCGGGCGGGGTGAGCAGTTCTTC.

This chain links TRBV19 with TRBJ1-2; D call uncertain. Trimming removed 5 bases from V and 4 bases from J, with 14 bases in between. CDR3 size: 14 residues. CDR1 LNHDA and CDR2 SQIVND come from the germline V gene (reference sequence). In nucleotides, the CDR3 is TGTGCCAGTAGTCCACAAGACATGTCCTATGGCTACACCTTC. Translating it yields CASSPQDMSYGYTF.